This T cell receptor beta chain derives from a study of blood T cell repertoires in COVID-19. The wider study: The United States, Italy and Spain provided the acute and convalescent COVID-19 samples. The cDNA or gDNA used as material had been derived from T cells, B-cell-depleted T cells, or PBMCs.

The V gene lost 7 bases and the J gene lost 7 bases, with 20 bases spanning the gap. The CDR3 covers 15 residues. In the original workflow: The assay estimated nucleated cells by amplifying reference gene primers. Libraries were prepared by immunoSEQ multiplex PCR; TCRdb keeps only in-frame clonotypes and omits some of them. That table is the source of V, J and clone size, and D and trimming were worked out from the DNA. Among roughly 150,000 clones listed, 76% were seen once. The rearrangement links TRBV6-7 to TRBJ1-5; D is perhaps TRBD1 (5 bases). TRBV6-7 carries the ORF label, with uncertain function. The sequenced sample consisted of peripheral blood. The clonotype originates from a man aged 55 to 70 with acute or convalescent COVID-19. CDR3 sequence: CASKEDSVGTQPQHF. In nucleotides, the CDR3 is TGTGCCAGCAAGGAAGACAGCGTGGGAACCCAGCCCCAGCATTTT.